The following is a TCR beta chain sequence with its context. Antigen specificity is unknown. The sample originates from a study of cytomegalovirus exposure and HLA in healthy donors. This CDR3 has 15 amino acids. V shed 4 bases and J shed 1 base, with 11 bases lying between them. Germline V gene lookup returns CDR1 SGDLS and CDR2 YYNGEE. The donors were part of the validation cohort of roughly 130 subjects. That cohort was separate from the first cohort, which comprised 500 to 700 subjects. General study results and limits: Most TCR sequences were seen very rarely across donors, but some public TCRs occurred in many. A list of approximately 160 TCR beta chains associated with cytomegalovirus was given.

Sequencing was performed with immunoSEQ multiplex PCR; in TCRdb, only in-frame clones are kept and a portion is missing. Of about 57,000 clones listed, approximately 93% are singletons. This sequence was found in a woman under 30 in good health and CMV-seronegative. The rearrangement links TRBV9 to TRBJ2-2; perhaps TRBD1 as D (6 bases). Material: PBMCs. The CDR3 nucleotides read TGTGCCAGCAGCCCTTGGACAGAGAACACCGGGGAGCTGTTTTTT. This codes for CASSPWTENTGELFF.